A selection of T cell receptor beta chains follows, all from one sample in a study of graft-versus-host responses after intestinal transplantation. TCRdb keeps only in-frame clones here, not all; method: immunoSEQ multiplex PCR. The sample has about 51,000 clones, around 89% seen once; the top ten hold 0.62%. These receptors are not linked to any known antigen. Here the sequenced sample was unstimulated CD4+ T cells sorted from spleen or lymph node cells, taken before transplant. The receptors come from a human donor who was the organ donor for an intestinal transplant. Both conserved end residues are part of each CDR3. D genes are given only for firm matches. Expanded clones get a size class; other rows say once, few or many, or leave the size out.

J,D,size,V,CDR3,DNA
TRBJ2-7,.,.,TRBV29-1,CSVHIQREYF,TGCAGCGTCCACATCCAGCGGGAGTACTTC
TRBJ1-2,.,.,TRBV7-9,CASRDKLYGYTF,TGTGCCAGCAGGGACAAGCTCTATGGCTACACCTTC
TRBJ2-1,.,.,TRBV5-6,CASSLPDSLEQFF,TGTGCCAGCAGCTTGCCCGACAGTTTAGAGCAGTTCTTC
TRBJ2-1,TRBD2,.,TRBV9,CASSALAGEAYNEQFF,TGTGCCAGCAGCGCCCTAGCGGGAGAGGCGTACAATGAGCAGTTCTTC
TRBJ1-2,TRBD1,.,TRBV2,CASERQGTGGYTF,TGTGCCAGCGAGAGACAGGGTACTGGAGGCTACACCTTC
TRBJ1-1,TRBD1,.,TRBV2,CASSEARTGGRAFF,TGTGCCAGCAGTGAAGCCCGGACAGGGGGACGAGCTTTCTTT
TRBJ2-7,.,.,TRBV28,CASSLRGGAYEQYF,TGTGCCAGCAGTCTTAGGGGAGGAGCCTACGAGCAGTACTTC
TRBJ1-2,.,.,TRBV4-3,CASSRGANYGYTF,TGCGCCAGCAGCCGGGGGGCTAACTATGGCTACACCTTC
TRBJ2-3,TRBD2,.,TRBV28,CASSLSSGRVADTQYF,TGTGCCAGCAGTTTATCTAGCGGGAGGGTGGCAGATACGCAGTATTTT
TRBJ1-4,.,.,TRBV19,CASSKYRATNEKLFF,TGTGCCAGTAGTAAATACAGGGCAACTAATGAAAAACTGTTTTTT
TRBJ2-3,.,.,TRBV5-1,CASSFSSVTDTQYF,TGCGCCAGCAGCTTTTCTAGCGTCACAGATACGCAGTATTTT
TRBJ1-1,TRBD1,few,TRBV28,CASSSGGHLNTEAFF,TGTGCCAGCAGTTCAGGGGGACACCTGAACACTGAAGCTTTCTTT
TRBJ2-4,.,once,TRBV28,CATEPAHLAKNIQYF,TGTGCCACCGAGCCAGCGCACCTAGCCAAAAACATCCAGTACTTC
TRBJ2-7,.,.,TRBV11-2,CASSHGWAGKLYEQYF,TGTGCCAGCAGCCATGGCTGGGCAGGGAAGCTCTACGAGCAGTACTTC
TRBJ2-3,.,.,TRBV9,CASSVGEGAFPSTDTQYF,TGTGCCAGCAGCGTAGGTGAAGGGGCCTTCCCTAGCACAGATACGCAGTATTTT
TRBJ2-5,TRBD1,.,TRBV27,CASSLLQGAQKTQYF,TGTGCCAGCAGTTTACTTCAGGGGGCGCAAAAGACCCAGTACTTC